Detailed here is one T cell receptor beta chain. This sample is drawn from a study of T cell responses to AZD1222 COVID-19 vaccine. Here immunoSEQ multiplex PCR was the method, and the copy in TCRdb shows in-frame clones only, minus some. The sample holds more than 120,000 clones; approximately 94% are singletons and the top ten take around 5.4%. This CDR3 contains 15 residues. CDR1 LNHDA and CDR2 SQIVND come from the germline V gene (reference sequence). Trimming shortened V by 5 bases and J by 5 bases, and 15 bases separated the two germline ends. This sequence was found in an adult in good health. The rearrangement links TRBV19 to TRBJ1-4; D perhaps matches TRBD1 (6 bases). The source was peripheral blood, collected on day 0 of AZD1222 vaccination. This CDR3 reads CASSGSDSQNEKLFF. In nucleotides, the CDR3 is TGTGCCAGTAGTGGCTCGGACAGTCAAAATGAAAAACTGTTTTTT.